Following are 29 T cell receptor beta chains from one sample sequenced in a study of tumor-infiltrating lymphocytes in primary liver carcinoma. Constant-region priming of about 0.5 ug total RNA yielded TCR beta cDNA. Sequencing libraries for TCR beta derived from three nested multiplex PCR rounds that used slightly modified ARM-PCR. Each of the first two PCR rounds ran roughly 9 cycles with TRBV1-TRBV30 forward and C-beta reverse primers. TCRdb re-analysed the multiplex PCR reads in MiXCR, keeping a single row per CDR3 protein. There are 300,000 to 350,000 distinct CDR3 sequences in the sample; 65% occur only once, and about 6% lies in the top ten. Unsorted whole blood served as the source of blood RNA, and germline DNA was extracted as well. The sample consisted of peripheral blood. The receptors derive from a middle-aged man with primary liver carcinoma and hepatitis B virus infection.

This clonotype was recorded at least ten times. The chain links TRBV6-1 to TRBJ2-2; 7 bases match TRBD1. Per germline, CDR1 MNHNS and CDR2 SASEGT. This CDR3 spans 16 amino acids. Losses at the gene ends were 8 bases for V and 5 bases for J; bases not matched to a gene: 14. The CDR3 DNA reads as TGTGCCAGCCAAGTCCCCGGGACAGTGAGGACCGGGGAGCTGTTTTTT. Amino acid sequence: CASQVPGTVRTGELFF.

As for this clonotype: The missing conserved phenylalanine or tryptophan at the end of this CDR3 makes a read error likely. The chain links TRBV7-9 to TRBJ1-1; 8 nucleotides align to TRBD1. The CDR3 has 13 residues. CDR1 is SEHNR and CDR2 is FQNEAQ in the germline V gene (reference sequence). V lost 5 bases to trimming and J lost 4 bases; unmatched junction nucleotides: 3. CDR3 bases: TGTGCCAGCAGCCCGACAGGGGCCACTGAAGCTTTCTCC. Residues: CASSPTGATEAFS.

On this clonotype itself: A read error may be the cause here, since a much bigger clone is one base away. This chain links TRBV10-3 with TRBJ2-1; D unresolved. This CDR3 has 14 residues. Per germline, CDR1 ENHRY and CDR2 SYGVKD. The CDR3 region is CAITEPSSTNEQFF. In nucleotides, the CDR3 is TGTGCCATCACTGAGCCGAGTAGTACGAATGAGCAGTTCTTC.

This chain links TRBV2 with TRBJ2-2; D is possibly TRBD1 (5 bases). V shed 8 bases and J shed 5 bases, with 12 bases lying between them. This CDR3 has 13 amino acids. Per the germline V gene, CDR1 is SNHLY and CDR2 is FYNNEI. The CDR3: CASERGWTGELFF. As DNA, the CDR3 is TGTGCCAGCGAAAGGGGATGGACCGGGGAGCTGTTTTTT. The entire variable domain, with the rest obtained from reference TRBV2 and TRBJ2-2, is as follows: EPEVTQTPSHQVTQMGQEVILRCVPISNHLYFYWYRQILGQKVEFLVSFYNNEISEKSEIFDDQFSVERPDGSNFTLKIRSTKLEDSAMYFCASERGWTGELFFGEGSRLTVL.

This clonotype was recorded only once. A read error may be the cause here, since a much bigger clone is one base away. The CDR3 carries no conserved terminal phenylalanine or tryptophan, so it likely arises from a read error. This rearrangement joins TRBV5-1 to TRBJ2-1; no definite D call. This CDR3 spans 12 amino acids. The germline gives CDR1 SGHRS, CDR2 YFSETQ. Trimming took 1 base from V and 6 from J, leaving 5 bases between them. The CDR3: CASSLTFNEQFS. The CDR3 DNA reads TGCGCCAGCAGCTTGACATTCAATGAGCAGTTCTCC.

Turning to this clonotype: This sequence may be a read error, since a much larger clone differs from it by one base. V and J are TRBV11-2 and TRBJ2-3; TRBD2 might be the D (5 bases). The CDR3 is 14 amino acids. Germline V gives CDR1 SGHAT, CDR2 FQNNGV. The CDR3 reads CASSFGVNTNTQYF. Here the CDR3 DNA reads TGTGCCAGCAGCTTCGGGGTTAACACAAATACGCAGTATTTT.

This clonotype was counted once. V gene TRBV12-3 or TRBV12-4 combines with J gene TRBJ2-7; D perhaps matches TRBD1 (6 bases). This CDR3 region has 14 residues. With 6 bases removed from V and 6 bases from J, the gap between germline ends came to 18 bases. The CDR3 DNA sequence: TGTGCCAGCAGGCCAGGGGCTAGAGCTGCCGAGCAGTACTTC. Translating it yields CASRPGARAAEQYF.

In the case of this clonotype: A read error may account for a junction end that differs from germline. The chain employs TRBV25-1 and TRBJ1-5, with 7 bases identical to TRBD1. Germline CDR1 MGHDK, CDR2 SYGVNS. The CDR3 length is 14 residues. In DNA form, the CDR3 reads TGTTCCAGCAGTGGGACAGCAAGCAATCAGCCCCAGCATTTT. This encodes CSSSGTASNQPQHF. Full variable domain (missing parts from reference TRBV25-1 and TRBJ1-5): EADIYQTPRYLVIGTGKKITLECSQTMGHDKMYWYQQDPGMELHLIHYSYGVNSTEKGDLSSESTVSRIRTEHFPLTLESARPSHTSQYLCSSSGTASNQPQHFGDGTRLSIL.

This clonotype was seen many times. The chain joins TRBV6-5 to TRBJ2-2, with 7 bases matching TRBD2. The germline V gene has CDR1 MNHEY and CDR2 SVGAGI. V gave up 6 bases and J gave up 6 bases; unmatched junction bases: 7. This CDR3 has 14 residues. CDR3 sequence (DNA): TGTGCCAGCAGGACCGGGGGGAGGGCCGGGGAGCTGTTTTTT. Translating gives CASRTGGRAGELFF.

The CDR3 here is CASSPMSETEAFF. CDR3 bases: TGTGCCAGCTCACCCATGTCGGAAACTGAAGCTTTCTTT. This rearrangement joins TRBV18 to TRBJ1-1; D gene unclear. Trimming pared 3 bases from V and 5 bases from J, leaving 10 bases between. Germline V gene sequence: CDR1 KGHSH, CDR2 LQKENI. The CDR3 sequence is 13 residues long.

In the case of this clonotype: A junction boundary mismatches the germline segment, possibly from a read error. The V gene is TRBV6-2 or TRBV6-3, the J gene TRBJ2-5, with D uncertain. This CDR3 has 11 residues. Germline CDR1 reads MNHEY; CDR2 reads SVGEGT. CDR3 region: CASTQQGTQYF. The CDR3 DNA follows: TGTGCCAGCACTCAACAAGGGACCCAGTACTTC.

Details on this clonotype: The missing conserved phenylalanine or tryptophan at the end of this CDR3 makes a read error likely. The V and J genes are TRBV12-3 or TRBV12-4 and TRBJ1-1, with 7 bases aligning to TRBD1. The length of the CDR3 is 15 residues. V shed 6 bases and J 5 bases; nucleotides not matched to a gene: 12. CDR3: CASRRIPGQKTEAFS. Written as DNA, the CDR3 is TGTGCCAGCAGAAGGATACCGGGACAGAAGACTGAAGCTTTCTCT.

Comment on this clonotype: At one boundary the junction diverges from the germline segment, which might be a read error. The rearrangement joins TRBV6-5 to TRBJ1-2; D call uncertain. Germline CDR1 is MNHEY and CDR2 is SVGAGI. This CDR3 is built from 14 residues. The CDR3 nucleotides are TGTACCAGCAGTTACTCCGGCACAACCTATGGCTACACCTTC. It translates to CTSSYSGTTYGYTF.

Many counts were recorded for this clonotype. The CDR3 here is CASSRGGRVTDQPQHF. The CDR3 DNA follows: TGTGCCAGCAGCCGCGGTGGGAGGGTTACGGATCAGCCCCAGCATTTT. The gene calls are TRBV13 and TRBJ1-5; D not certain. The germline CDR1 and CDR2 sequences are PRHDT and FYEKMQ (reference sequence). There are 16 residues in the CDR3. Trimming stripped 5 bases from V and 5 bases from J, with 19 bases between.

This chain connects TRBV6-1 to TRBJ2-1, with 12 bases matching TRBD1. The CDR3 has 16 amino acids. Germline-derived CDR1 and CDR2 are MNHNS and SASEGT. The V gene end was trimmed by 3 bases and the J gene end by 2 bases; junction bases not matched to a gene: 2. The CDR3 DNA reads TGTGCCAGCAGTGAGGGACAGGGGGCACCCTACAATGAGCAGTTCTTC. This encodes CASSEGQGAPYNEQFF.

This chain connects TRBV4-1 to TRBJ2-2, with unresolved D. Per germline, CDR1 MGHRA and CDR2 YSYEKL. The CDR3 contains 14 residues. V was clipped by 5 bases and J by 4 bases, with 11 bases between them. The CDR3 DNA is TGCGCCAGCAGCTCCGAGCACAGCACCGGGGAGCTGTTTTTT. This sequence encodes CASSSEHSTGELFF.

Here the CDR3 DNA reads TGCAGTGCTAGAGGCGCAGGTGTAGAGACCCAGTACTTC. Translated: CSARGAGVETQYF. The chain combines TRBV20-1 with TRBJ2-5, with no clear D. Germline V gene data show CDR1 as DFQATT and CDR2 as SNEGSKA (reference sequence). Trimming removed 1 base from V and 4 bases from J, with 10 bases in between. The CDR3 is 13 amino acids.

Comment on this clonotype: This clone may be a read error of a much larger clone one base away. V usage is TRBV4-1 and J usage is TRBJ2-5; D gene unclear. CDR1 MGHRA and CDR2 YSYEKL come from the germline V gene. The CDR3 runs to 14 residues. CDR3 DNA sequence: TGCGCCAGCAGCCATCCGGGTTTAAGCCAAACCCAGTGCTTC. This translates into CASSHPGLSQTQCF.

The rearrangement joins TRBV6-1 to TRBJ1-5, with no clear D. There are 17 residues in the CDR3. V lost 6 bases to trimming and J lost 5 bases, with 23 bases between them. Germline assignment: CDR1 MNHNS and CDR2 SASEGT. DNA for the CDR3: TGTGCCAGCAGAATGATACCGGGCCATCCGTCAGATCAGCCCCAGCATTTT. Amino acids: CASRMIPGHPSDQPQHF.

As for this clonotype: The junction departs from the called germline gene at one end, perhaps through a read error. The J gene is TRBJ2-7, the V gene TRBV11-2; 10 bases are a match to TRBD2. The CDR3 has 16 amino acids. The germline V gene has CDR1 SGHAT and CDR2 FQNNGV. The CDR3 bases are TGTGCCGGCAGCTCGGCTCTAGCGGGGGTTCAGGGCGAGCAGTACTTC. Amino acid sequence: CAGSSALAGVQGEQYF.

This clonotype was counted at least ten times. The chain employs TRBV6-1 and TRBJ1-5, with D possibly matching TRBD1 (5 bases). Germline lookup yields CDR1 MNHNS and CDR2 SASEGT. The CDR3 covers 16 residues. Trimming took 2 bases from V and 8 from J, leaving 19 bases between them. The CDR3 is CASSEPGRIKLEPQHF. CDR3 DNA: TGTGCCAGCAGTGAACCGGGACGAATTAAGTTGGAGCCCCAGCATTTT.

Regarding this clonotype: A read error may account for a junction end that differs from germline. The chain links TRBV11-3 to TRBJ2-1; 8 bases agree with TRBD2. CDR3 length equals 14 residues. Germline CDR1 is SGHNT and CDR2 is YENEEA. CDR3 coding DNA: TGTGTCAGCAGGCGACTAGCGCACTACAATGAGCAGTTCTTC. Translation gives CVSRRLAHYNEQFF.

The chain has TRBV11-2 and TRBJ2-1; D might be TRBD2 (6 bases). Looked up from germline, CDR1 is SGHAT and CDR2 is FQNNGV. The CDR3 runs 14 residues. V was shortened by 3 bases and J by 13 bases, with 19 bases between the two germline ends. DNA for the CDR3: TGTGCCAGCAGCTTCACCGGGAGTTTCAATACCCAGTTCTTC. Its translation is CASSFTGSFNTQFF.

Of note for this clonotype: The junction differs from germline at one of its ends, possibly a read error. The J gene is TRBJ2-3, the V gene TRBV29-1; 8 bases are a match to TRBD1. The CDR3 sequence is 15 residues long. Per germline, CDR1 SQVTM and CDR2 ANQGSEA. The chain's CDR3 is CSAETRDRWSDTQYF. The CDR3 DNA reads as TGCAGCGCTGAAACCCGGGACAGGTGGTCAGATACGCAGTATTTT.

Concerning this clonotype: One end of the junction varies from germline; a read error may be responsible. CDR3 protein: CSVCAGGNEQFF. CDR3 DNA: TGTAGCGTCTGCGCGGGCGGAAATGAGCAGTTCTTC. The chain uses TRBV29-1 and TRBJ2-1, with D possibly being TRBD2 (5 bases). The CDR3 is 12 amino acids. CDR1 is SQVTM and CDR2 is ANQGSEA in the germline V gene.

Note on this clonotype: This may be a read error, as it is one base from a much larger clone. Lacking the conserved final phenylalanine or tryptophan, this CDR3 likely reflects a read error. This sequence joins TRBV6-2 or TRBV6-3 and TRBJ2-7; 7 nucleotides line up with TRBD2. CDR1 MNHEY and CDR2 SVGEGT come from the germline V gene. This CDR3 contains 12 residues. The trim removed 8 bases at V and 0 bases at J, leaving 1 base unmatched. CDR3: CASGDYSYEQYY. The CDR3 coding sequence is TGTGCCAGCGGGGACTACTCCTACGAGCAGTACTAC.

In its sample, this clonotype was seen once. At one end, the junction sequence differs from germline, possibly due to a read error. The chain carries TRBV11-2 and TRBJ2-6; D may match TRBD1 or TRBD2 (5 bases each). Germline CDR1 reads SGHAT; CDR2 reads FQNNGV. The length of the CDR3 is 17 residues. For the CDR3, the DNA is TGTGCCAGCAGCTTAGTCATCGGGGTGGCTGGGGCCAACCTCCTGACTTTC. It encodes CASSLVIGVAGANLLTF.

The chain carries TRBV5-1 and TRBJ2-5, with D possibly TRBD1 on 5 matching bases. This CDR3 region has 15 residues. Trimming pared 7 bases from V and 5 bases from J, leaving 21 bases between. The germline V gene has CDR1 SGHRS and CDR2 YFSETQ. The CDR3 nucleotides read TGCGCCAGCGGAAGAGACAGTACAGGACGGGAGACCCAGTACTTC. Its protein is CASGRDSTGRETQYF.

On this clonotype itself: A clone one base away is much larger, so this may be a read error. The CDR3 region is CASSQPTGVGTDMQYF. CDR3 coding DNA: TGCGCCAGCAGCCAACCGACAGGGGTAGGAACAGATATGCAGTATTTT. The J gene is TRBJ2-3, the V gene TRBV4-1, with 8 bases that match TRBD1. Germline values: CDR1 MGHRA, CDR2 YSYEKL. The CDR3 length is 16 residues.